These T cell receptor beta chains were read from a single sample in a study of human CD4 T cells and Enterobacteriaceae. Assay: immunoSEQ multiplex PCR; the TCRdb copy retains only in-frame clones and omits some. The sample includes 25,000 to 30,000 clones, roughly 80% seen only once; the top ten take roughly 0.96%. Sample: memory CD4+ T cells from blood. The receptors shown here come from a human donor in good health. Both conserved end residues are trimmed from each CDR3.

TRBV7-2	ASSFLGRTDTQY
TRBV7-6	ASSLASLQGGQETQY
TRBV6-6	ASSYSNPTLDGYT
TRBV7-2	ASSFSLSQY
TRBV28	ASSLIQGYGYT
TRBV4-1	ASSQEGQRGFVYEQY
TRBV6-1	ASSMSLTTDTQY
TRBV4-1	ASSLQDRMRDEKLF
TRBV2	ASSLTTDTQY
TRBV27	ASSPRVPGQGRGDTQY
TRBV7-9	ASSSSLLTVPF
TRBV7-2	ASSRGTEQY
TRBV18	ASNGGGAYSYNEQF
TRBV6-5	ASSYLGLADEQF
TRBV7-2	ASSPNPTSTDTQY
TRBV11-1	ASSLGIRGGQNIQY
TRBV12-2	ASQPRGGADGYT
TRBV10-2	ASMGGGTGELF
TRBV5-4	ASSVGLEWNSPLH
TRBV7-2	ASSPYIGELF
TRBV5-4	ASSSATGRGGYT
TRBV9	ASSVGAVASYEQY
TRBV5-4	ASSPTTGNTQY
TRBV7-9	ASSPGAGGADTEAF
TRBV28	ASRRDRAFSGANVLT
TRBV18	ASSQTIQGAGTEAF
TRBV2	ASSATPSETQY
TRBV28	ASSLSWNSGNTIY
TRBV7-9	ASSSRTSGRAEQY
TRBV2	ASHLETGGYEQY
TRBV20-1	SAERTIGYT
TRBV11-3	ASSPGTGGKEQY
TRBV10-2	ATAISFNEKLF
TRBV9	ASSPYSSNEKLF
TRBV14	ASSQDMQGRSPLH
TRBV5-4	ASAGQDSYEQY
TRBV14	ASSQARGAGTEAF
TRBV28	ASRRQKSSYEQY
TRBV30	AWSVRGARAEAF
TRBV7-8	ASSLDAGTREQY
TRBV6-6	ASRLGGGRSDEQY
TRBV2	ASSVSRSYEQY
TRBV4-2	ASSQEFRTGTGQQQTQY